The 5 T cell receptor beta chains below all came from one sample that was sequenced in a study of cytomegalovirus exposure and HLA in healthy donors (dated by TCRdb to 2016 to 2017). The library was generated by the immunoSEQ multiplex PCR assay. The multiplex PCR relied on a mix of 60 forward primers for TCR Vbeta segments and 13 reverse primers for TCR Jbeta segments. TCRdb obtained this table from immuneACCESS and retained in-frame rearrangements with V and J assigned. These tables miss some clones; where compared with another copy, unresolved V genes account for less than half of the shortfall, and the remainder is unexplained. Across this sample there are 100,000 to 150,000 clones, with about two thirds seen only once. 4% to 5.5% of the sample is in the top ten clones. Sequencing was done on a sample of PBMCs. The receptors stem from a man aged 55 to 69 in good health and CMV-seropositive.

The chain is built from TRBV19 and TRBJ1-5; TRBD1 matches 8 bases. Trimming took 1 base from V and 1 from J; bases not matched to a gene: 3. Germline CDR1 and CDR2: LNHDA and SQIVND (reference sequence). This CDR3 spans 16 amino acids. CDR3 in amino acids: CASSIGTGWSNQPQHF. The CDR3 DNA sequence: TGTGCCAGTAGTATAGGGACAGGGTGGAGCAATCAGCCCCAGCATTTT. The variable domain in full, completed from reference TRBV19 and TRBJ1-5, reads DGGITQSPKYLFRKEGQNVTLSCEQNLNHDAMYWYRQDPGQGLRLIYYSQIVNDFQKGDIAEGYSVSREKKESFPLTVTSAQKNPTAFYLCASSIGTGWSNQPQHFGDGTRLSIL.

This clone appeared a single time. V is TRBV11-3 and J is TRBJ1-1; D not certain. The CDR3 loop spans 13 amino acids. Trimming pared 1 base from V and 3 bases from J, leaving 6 bases between. Per the germline V gene, CDR1 is SGHNT and CDR2 is YENEEA. CDR3 sequence reads: CASSLAPDTEAFF. As DNA, the CDR3 is TGTGCCAGCAGCTTAGCCCCTGACACTGAAGCTTTCTTT.

This chain joins TRBV10-1 and TRBJ2-3, with 8 bases aligning to TRBD2. The CDR3 runs to 14 residues. Trimming removed 5 bases from V and 5 bases from J; junction bases left unmatched: 6. CDR1 is WNHNN, CDR2 SYGVQD, per germline (reference sequence). CDR3 bases: TGCGCCAGCAGTCCGGGGGGGCCAGGAGATACGCAGTATTTT. Protein: CASSPGGPGDTQYF.

The chain is built from TRBV6-5 and TRBJ1-1; perhaps TRBD1 as D (6 bases). Trimming stripped 5 bases from V and 8 bases from J, with 9 bases between. This CDR3 is built from 11 residues. The germline V gene encodes CDR1 MNHEY and CDR2 SVGAGI. DNA for the CDR3: TGTGCCAGCAGTGCGACAGGAGAAGCTTTCTTT. This encodes CASSATGEAFF.

The chain links TRBV9 to TRBJ2-5, with 8 nucleotides matching TRBD2. There are 15 residues in the CDR3. V lost 3 bases, J lost 4 bases, and 8 bases stayed unmatched. Germline values: CDR1 SGDLS, CDR2 YYNGEE. The CDR3 DNA reads as TGTGCCAGCAGCGGGCGGAGCGGGGGACGAGAGACCCAGTACTTC. Amino acids: CASSGRSGGRETQYF.